The 8 T cell receptor beta chains in this list originate from one sample, sequenced in a study of cytomegalovirus exposure and HLA in healthy donors. Method: immunoSEQ multiplex PCR; TCRdb's copy keeps in-frame clones and lacks some. The sample contains over 45,000 clones, 90% of which appear only once. Material: PBMCs. Receptors were obtained from a man younger than 30 in good health and CMV-seronegative.

V and J are TRBV5-4 and TRBJ2-5; 10 bases map to TRBD2. J was trimmed by 5 bases and V by 4 bases; bases with no gene match: 8. This CDR3 contains 15 residues. CDR1 is SGHNT, CDR2 YYREEE, per germline (reference sequence). CDR3 amino acids: CASSHPLAGDETQYF. CDR3 bases: TGTGCCAGCAGCCACCCCCTAGCGGGAGATGAGACCCAGTACTTC.

The chain couples TRBV5-1 to TRBJ2-1; 9 bases fit TRBD2. The CDR3 is 14 residues long. J lost 8 bases, V lost 2 bases, and 5 bases had no gene match. Germline V gene sequence: CDR1 SGHRS, CDR2 YFSETQ. Written as DNA, the CDR3 is TGCGCCAGCAGCTTTATAGCGGGAGACCATGAGCAGTTCTTC. It translates to CASSFIAGDHEQFF.

CDR3 sequence: CASSEKTSGGTDTQYF. CDR3 DNA: TGCGCCAGCAGTGAGAAGACTAGTGGGGGGACAGATACGCAGTATTTT. The V and J genes are TRBV10-1 and TRBJ2-3; D might be TRBD2 (6 bases). The germline V gene has CDR1 WNHNN and CDR2 SYGVQD (reference sequence). The CDR3 totals 16 residues. V was cut by 2 bases and J by 3 bases, with 15 bases left in between.

The gene calls are TRBV7-2 and TRBJ2-3, with 8 nucleotides matching TRBD2. Germline V CDR1 and CDR2: SGHTA, FQGNSA. The ends lost 2 bases at V and 0 bases at J; junction bases unmatched: 7. The CDR3 length is 17 residues. This CDR3 is CASSLFFTSGSTDTQYF. The CDR3 DNA reads as TGTGCCAGCAGCTTATTTTTCACTAGCGGAAGCACAGATACGCAGTATTTT.

This chain joins TRBV6-5 and TRBJ1-5; 9 bases are shared with TRBD1. This CDR3 is built from 14 residues. Germline loops: CDR1 MNHEY, CDR2 SVGAGI. Germline trimming cut 6 bases from V and 6 bases from J; bases unmatched to any gene: 6. This CDR3 is CASSRNRGRQPQHF. The CDR3 DNA reads TGTGCCAGCAGCCGCAACAGGGGGCGTCAGCCCCAGCATTTT.

The rearrangement links TRBV7-6 to TRBJ1-2, with 9 positions matching TRBD1. Germline V lookup: CDR1 SGHVS, CDR2 FNYEAQ. The J segment lost 6 bases and the V segment lost 5 bases, leaving 4 bases of the junction unmatched. The CDR3 runs 13 residues. The CDR3 here is CASSNWDRDGYTF. The CDR3 nucleotides read TGTGCCAGCAGCAACTGGGACAGGGATGGCTACACCTTC. The full variable domain, with the rest looked up from reference TRBV7-6 and TRBJ1-2, is GAGVSQSPRYKVTKRGQDVALRCDPISGHVSLYWYRQALGQGPEFLTYFNYEAQQDKSGLPNDRFSAERPEGSISTLTIQRTEQRDSAMYRCASSNWDRDGYTFGSGTRLTVV.

This clone was detected once. This chain connects TRBV11-3 to TRBJ1-5, with 8 bases lining up with TRBD1. CDR3 size: 16 residues. The V gene end was trimmed by 3 bases and the J gene end by 7 bases; junction bases not matched to a gene: 11. Germline assignment: CDR1 SGHNT and CDR2 YENEEA. The CDR3 region has the DNA TGTGCCAGCAGCTTTAGACAGGGGAGCAAGTGGCAGCCCCAGCATTTT. This sequence encodes CASSFRQGSKWQPQHF.

The chain has TRBV4-3 and TRBJ2-7; a weak D match, TRBD2 (5 bases). The CDR3 has 14 residues. CDR1 and CDR2 (germline): LGHNA, YSLEER. Trimming cost V 1 base and J 2 bases, with 9 bases left between them. The CDR3 loop is CASSQGTDTYEQYF. The CDR3 DNA reads TGCGCCAGCAGCCAAGGGACTGATACCTACGAGCAGTACTTC.